These 28 T cell receptor beta chains share one sample of origin, sequenced in a study of spatial heterogeneity in lung cancer. One entry per CDR3 protein results from TCRdb running MiXCR on the 5' RACE reads. Of 3,000 or so distinct CDR3 sequences listed, roughly a fifth are singletons. Time point meaning: blood at routine non-recurrence follow-up after resection. This sample comprised PBMCs, obtained at follow-up. The origin of the receptors is a male donor with early-stage non-small cell lung cancer.

This clonotype came up a few times. The chain employs TRBV11-1 and TRBJ2-2, with 11 bases identical to TRBD1. The V and J ends lost 5 bases and 5 bases, in that order; junction bases with no gene match: 4. The CDR3 is 15 residues long. Germline V gene lookup returns CDR1 SGHAT and CDR2 FQDESV (reference sequence). This CDR3 is CASSRTGGETGELFF. For the CDR3, the DNA is TGTGCCAGCAGCCGGACAGGGGGCGAGACCGGGGAGCTGTTTTTT. Looking up the rest from reference TRBV11-1 and TRBJ2-2 gives the full variable domain: EAEVAQSPRYKITEKSQAVAFWCDPISGHATLYWYRQILGQGPELLVQFQDESVVDDSQLPKDRFSAERLKGVDSTLKIQPAELGDSAMYLCASSRTGGETGELFFGEGSRLTVL.

This clonotype was seen ten or more times. This chain connects TRBV15 to TRBJ2-1, with 12 bases identical to TRBD2. The germline V gene has CDR1 LNHNV and CDR2 YYDKDF (reference sequence). After removal of 5 bases from V and 7 bases from J, the junction contained 9 bases not matched to a gene. The CDR3 contains 16 residues. This chain's CDR3 is CATSAASGGATNEQFF. The DNA of the CDR3 is TGTGCCACCAGCGCCGCTAGCGGGGGGGCGACTAATGAGCAGTTCTTC.

By share of the sample, this clonotype is medium-sized. The chain has TRBV19 and TRBJ2-5; 7 bases match TRBD2. This CDR3 comprises 15 residues. V lost 3 bases to trimming and J lost 4 bases; unmatched junction nucleotides: 8. Germline lookup yields CDR1 LNHDA and CDR2 SQIVND (reference sequence). The CDR3 coding sequence is TGTGCCAGTAGTATCTTCGCGGGGGAGTCAGAGACCCAGTACTTC. Translating it yields CASSIFAGESETQYF. The full variable domain, in which reference TRBV19 and TRBJ2-5 provide the parts outside the CDR3, is DGGITQSPKYLFRKEGQNVTLSCEQNLNHDAMYWYRQDPGQGLRLIYYSQIVNDFQKGDIAEGYSVSREKKESFPLTVTSAQKNPTAFYLCASSIFAGESETQYFGPGTRLLVL.

This sequence joins TRBV9 and TRBJ2-3, with 10 nucleotides matching TRBD2. J was trimmed by 1 base and V by 0 bases; bases with no gene match: 14. This CDR3 spans 20 amino acids. CDR1 SGDLS and CDR2 YYNGEE come from the germline V gene. The CDR3 loop reads CASSVDPSGGPSWGTDTQYF. CDR3 sequence (DNA): TGTGCCAGCAGCGTAGATCCTAGCGGGGGCCCCAGTTGGGGCACAGATACGCAGTATTTT.

By share, this clonotype counts as medium-sized (0.01 to 0.1%). V is TRBV7-8 and J is TRBJ2-7; D ambiguous. V dropped 5 bases and J dropped 4 bases, with 18 bases sitting between them. Per germline, CDR1 SGHVS and CDR2 FQNEAQ. The CDR3 has 15 amino acids. DNA of the CDR3: TGTGCCAGCAGCCCGCCGAGGCGCGTTGGGTACGAGCAGTACGTC. It translates to CASSPPRRVGYEQYV.

This clonotype is categorized as medium-sized (0.01 to 0.1%). The genes are TRBV6-2 or TRBV6-3 and TRBJ2-1, with D perhaps matching TRBD1 (5 bases). The CDR3 loop spans 17 amino acids. V shed 6 bases and J shed 5 bases, with 23 bases lying between them. The germline CDR1 and CDR2 sequences are MNHEY and SVGEGT. This CDR3 is CASSPLFGAHPDNEQFF. CDR3 nucleotide sequence: TGTGCCAGCAGCCCCCTTTTTGGGGCCCACCCTGACAATGAGCAGTTCTTC.

This clonotype occurred many times. The chain couples TRBV19 to TRBJ1-1; a possible D gene is TRBD1 (6 bases). Trimming removed 1 base from V and 7 bases from J, with 10 bases in between. CDR1 and CDR2 from the germline V gene are LNHDA and SQIVND (reference sequence). The CDR3 runs 13 residues. As DNA, the CDR3 is TGTGCCAGTAGTATAGTTAGGGGGAGTGAAGCTTTCTTT. Protein: CASSIVRGSEAFF.

In its sample, this clonotype was seen many times. This chain links TRBV11-2 with TRBJ1-4; no definite D call. V was shortened by 5 bases and J by 10 bases, with 17 bases between the two germline ends. CDR3 length equals 14 residues. Germline V CDR1 and CDR2: SGHAT, FQNNGV. In DNA, the CDR3 is TGTGCCAGCAGCAAGATTGCCGCCGAGGCAAAACTGTTTTTT. Amino acids: CASSKIAAEAKLFF.

This clonotype was counted ten times or more. The chain is built from TRBV2 and TRBJ2-3; D remains ambiguous. Germline V CDR1 and CDR2: SNHLY, FYNNEI. V lost 3 bases and J lost 10, with 8 bases in between. The CDR3 runs to 11 residues. This CDR3 is CASSESAPQYF. DNA of the CDR3: TGTGCCAGCAGTGAGTCCGCCCCGCAGTATTTT.

This clonotype was counted at least ten times. The chain recombines TRBV5-4 with TRBJ2-3; D remains unclear. Trimming took 0 bases from V and 3 from J, leaving 2 bases between them. Per germline, CDR1 SGHNT and CDR2 YYREEE (reference sequence). This CDR3 is built from 12 residues. In DNA form, the CDR3 reads TGTGCCAGCAGCTTGGATACAGATACGCAGTATTTT. Its translation is CASSLDTDTQYF.

Judged by abundance, this clonotype is medium-sized (0.01 to 0.1%). The chain uses TRBV7-8 and TRBJ2-7, with D perhaps given as TRBD1 or TRBD2 (5 bases each). With 5 bases removed from V and 3 bases from J, the gap between germline ends came to 11 bases. CDR3 length: 13 residues. Germline V gene data show CDR1 as SGHVS and CDR2 as FQNEAQ. DNA for the CDR3: TGTGCCAGCAGCCCGGGACCGGTCTACGAGCAGTACTTC. Translation gives CASSPGPVYEQYF.

This clonotype has at least ten counts. The chain couples TRBV10-3 to TRBJ2-7; D may be TRBD1 (6 bases). V shed 6 bases and J shed 2 bases, with 14 bases lying between them. This CDR3 is 14 amino acids long. Per the germline V gene, CDR1 is ENHRY and CDR2 is SYGVKD. The CDR3 nucleotides read TGTGCCATCAGCCTACAGGGAAGCACCTACGAGCAGTACTTC. It encodes CAISLQGSTYEQYF.

This clonotype was detected many times. V and J are TRBV4-2 and TRBJ2-5; D uncertain. This CDR3 comprises 13 residues. Trimming removed 4 bases at V and 2 bases at J, with 8 bases between. CDR1 is LGHNA and CDR2 is YNFKEQ in the germline V gene. The CDR3 sequence is CASSLSDQETQYF. Here the CDR3 DNA reads TGTGCCAGCAGCCTGTCGGATCAAGAGACCCAGTACTTC.

In this sample, this clonotype turned up a few times. The chain is built from TRBV7-9 and TRBJ1-2; D gene uncertain. Trimming pared 1 base from V and 7 bases from J, leaving 7 bases between. CDR1 and CDR2 from the germline V gene are SEHNR and FQNEAQ (reference sequence). The CDR3 runs 12 residues. CDR3 nucleotides: TGTGCCAGCAGCTTAGATTCCGGTGGCTACACCTTC. Protein: CASSLDSGGYTF.

The chain uses TRBV2 and TRBJ2-7; 9 bases fit TRBD1. The CDR3 has 16 residues. Trimming removed 6 bases from V and 0 bases from J; junction bases left unmatched: 9. Per germline, CDR1 SNHLY and CDR2 FYNNEI. The CDR3 here is CASRDTGGASSYEQYF. Written as DNA, the CDR3 is TGTGCCAGCAGAGATACAGGGGGCGCATCCTCCTACGAGCAGTACTTC. The full variable domain, completed using reference TRBV2 and TRBJ2-7, is EPEVTQTPSHQVTQMGQEVILRCVPISNHLYFYWYRQILGQKVEFLVSFYNNEISEKSEIFDDQFSVERPDGSNFTLKIRSTKLEDSAMYFCASRDTGGASSYEQYFGPGTRLTVT.

The gene calls are TRBV5-1 and TRBJ1-1; TRBD1 aligns across 7 bases. The CDR3 is made up of 12 amino acids. V dropped 4 bases and J dropped 10; count of bases not matched to a gene: 7. Per the germline V gene, CDR1 is SGHRS and CDR2 is YFSETQ. CDR3 region: CASSDGQVGAFF. The CDR3 nucleotides read TGCGCCAGCAGCGATGGACAGGTCGGAGCTTTCTTT.

Within the sample, this clonotype is medium-sized. The CDR3 spells CSAREAARGHTQYF. DNA of the CDR3: TGCAGTGCTAGAGAGGCGGCACGTGGTCATACGCAGTATTTT. The J gene is TRBJ2-3, the V gene TRBV20-1; D is undetermined. This CDR3 comprises 14 residues. Trimming pared 0 bases from V and 7 bases from J, leaving 14 bases between. From germline, CDR1 is DFQATT and CDR2 SNEGSKA (reference sequence).

V and J are TRBV4-3 and TRBJ2-7, with D tentatively TRBD2 (5 bases). Germline V gene lookup returns CDR1 LGHNA and CDR2 YSLEER. Trimming shortened V by 8 bases and J by 1 base, and 15 bases separated the two germline ends. This CDR3 is built from 14 residues. The CDR3: CASWAAGTSYEQYF. The CDR3 region has the DNA TGCGCCAGCTGGGCGGCGGGCACGTCCTACGAGCAGTACTTC.

The chain combines TRBV28 with TRBJ2-1; D is perhaps TRBD1 or TRBD2 (5 bases each). Trimming took 8 bases from V and 8 from J, leaving 19 bases between them. The CDR3 runs to 14 residues. Per the germline V gene, CDR1 is MDHEN and CDR2 is SYDVKM. The CDR3 DNA is TGTGCCAGCGGCCCCCGGGGCGCCGGAGATGAGCAGTTCTTC. Translating it yields CASGPRGAGDEQFF.

This clonotype is deemed medium-sized. The rearrangement links TRBV14 to TRBJ1-2; 9 nucleotides agree with TRBD1. The CDR3 length is 14 residues. CDR1 is SGHDN and CDR2 is FVKESK in the germline V gene. After removal of 2 bases from V and 4 bases from J, the junction contained 2 bases not matched to a gene. For the CDR3, the DNA is TGTGCCAGCAGCCAAAGGGACAGGGTCTATGGCTACACCTTC. Its translation: CASSQRDRVYGYTF.

This clonotype appeared a few times. The V call is TRBV28, the J call TRBJ2-5, with D unresolved. The germline CDR1 and CDR2 sequences are MDHEN and SYDVKM. The CDR3 extends over 12 amino acids. Trimming left V 2 bases short and J 4 bases short, with 5 bases between. CDR3 sequence (DNA): TGTGCCAGCAGTTTAAACCGAGAGACCCAGTACTTC. It specifies CASSLNRETQYF.

The chain carries TRBV4-3 and TRBJ2-7; weak D call: TRBD2 (6 bases). Trimming took off 0 bases at V and 5 bases at J, with 14 bases between the two ends. This CDR3 spans 15 amino acids. Germline V gene data show CDR1 as LGHNA and CDR2 as YSLEER. The CDR3 sequence is CASSQDQGEDDEQYF. The CDR3 region has the DNA TGCGCCAGCAGCCAAGATCAAGGGGAGGACGACGAGCAGTACTTC.

This sequence joins TRBV5-1 and TRBJ1-1, with TRBD1 identical over 10 bases. CDR3 length equals 15 residues. Germline loops: CDR1 SGHRS, CDR2 YFSETQ. V shed 4 bases, J shed 6 bases, and the junction held 9 bases outside the gene matches. Here the CDR3 DNA reads TGCGCCAGCAGCCCCGGGACAGGGGAAAGGGCTGAAGCTTTCTTT. Residues: CASSPGTGERAEAFF.

This clonotype was picked up many times. The V gene is TRBV14, the J gene TRBJ1-3; tentatively, D is TRBD1 (5 bases). V dropped 2 bases and J dropped 2 bases, with 22 bases sitting between them. Germline CDR1 and CDR2: SGHDN and FVKESK. This CDR3 is built from 19 residues. CDR3 residues: CASSQPTPFRRGTGNTIYF. DNA of the CDR3: TGTGCCAGCAGCCAACCGACACCGTTTAGGAGGGGTACTGGAAACACCATATATTTT.

This clonotype was seen repeatedly, ten times or more. This chain's CDR3 is CASSQEGGGVSSTDTQYF. CDR3 DNA: TGCGCCAGCAGCCAAGAAGGGGGGGGAGTCTCTAGCACAGATACGCAGTATTTT. The chain links TRBV4-1 to TRBJ2-3; weak D call: TRBD2 (7 bases). Germline V gives CDR1 MGHRA, CDR2 YSYEKL. V was clipped by 0 bases and J by 0 bases, with 16 bases between them. The CDR3 loop spans 18 amino acids.

Many counts were recorded for this clonotype. The rearrangement links TRBV15 to TRBJ2-7; D not resolved. Trimming stripped 8 bases from V and 0 bases from J, with 14 bases between. The germline V gene has CDR1 LNHNV and CDR2 YYDKDF (reference sequence). The CDR3 runs to 14 residues. The CDR3 bases are TGTGCCACCGCTGTTTCCCCTGACTCCTACGAGCAGTACTTC. Translation gives CATAVSPDSYEQYF.

This chain uses TRBV5-5 with TRBJ2-1; 15 positions match TRBD2. CDR1 and CDR2 from the germline V gene are SGHKS and YYEKEE (reference sequence). This CDR3 is built from 20 residues. Trimming cost V 0 bases and J 0 bases; bases outside gene matches: 7. This CDR3 is CASSLAGTSGGPNSYNEQFF. The CDR3 DNA follows: TGTGCCAGCAGCTTGGCGGGGACTAGCGGGGGGCCTAACTCCTACAATGAGCAGTTCTTC.

This clonotype has a count of ten or more. The gene calls are TRBV19 and TRBJ2-7; 9 bases are a match to TRBD1. The CDR3 is made up of 15 amino acids. Trimming took 1 base from V and 3 from J; bases not matched to a gene: 4. The germline gives CDR1 LNHDA, CDR2 SQIVND (reference sequence). The CDR3 loop reads CASSIVGTGNYEQYF. The CDR3 DNA reads as TGTGCCAGTAGTATAGTCGGGACAGGGAACTACGAGCAGTACTTC.